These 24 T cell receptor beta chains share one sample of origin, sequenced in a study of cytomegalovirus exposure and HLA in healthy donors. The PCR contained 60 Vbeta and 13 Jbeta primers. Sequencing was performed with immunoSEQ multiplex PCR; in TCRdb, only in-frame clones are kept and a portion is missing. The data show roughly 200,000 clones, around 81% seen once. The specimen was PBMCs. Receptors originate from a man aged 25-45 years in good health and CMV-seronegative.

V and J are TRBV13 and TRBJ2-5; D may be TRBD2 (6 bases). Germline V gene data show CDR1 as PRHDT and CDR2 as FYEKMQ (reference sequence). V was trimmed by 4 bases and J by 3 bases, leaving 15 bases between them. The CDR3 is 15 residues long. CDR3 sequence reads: CASSSPGLPKETQYF. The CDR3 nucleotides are TGTGCCAGCAGCTCTCCGGGACTCCCTAAAGAGACCCAGTACTTC.

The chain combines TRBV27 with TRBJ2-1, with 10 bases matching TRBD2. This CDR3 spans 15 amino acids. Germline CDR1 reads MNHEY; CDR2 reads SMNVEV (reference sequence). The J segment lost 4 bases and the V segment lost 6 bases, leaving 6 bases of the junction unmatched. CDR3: CASRFSLAGYNEQFF. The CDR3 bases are TGTGCCAGCAGATTTTCACTAGCGGGGTACAATGAGCAGTTCTTC.

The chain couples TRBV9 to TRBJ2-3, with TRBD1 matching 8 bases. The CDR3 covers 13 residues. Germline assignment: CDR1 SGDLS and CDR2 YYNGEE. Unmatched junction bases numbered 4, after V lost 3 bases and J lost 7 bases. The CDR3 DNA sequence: TGTGCCAGCAGCGCCAACAGGGGGAATACGCAGTATTTT. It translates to CASSANRGNTQYF.

As DNA, the CDR3 is TGTGCCAGCAGTTTCGCGTTACGGGACAAATACGAGCAGTACTTC. It is translated as CASSFALRDKYEQYF. The chain links TRBV28 to TRBJ2-7, with a tentative D call TRBD1 (6 bases). V lost 3 bases to trimming and J lost 4 bases, with 16 bases between them. Per the germline V gene, CDR1 is MDHEN and CDR2 is SYDVKM. This CDR3 has 15 amino acids.

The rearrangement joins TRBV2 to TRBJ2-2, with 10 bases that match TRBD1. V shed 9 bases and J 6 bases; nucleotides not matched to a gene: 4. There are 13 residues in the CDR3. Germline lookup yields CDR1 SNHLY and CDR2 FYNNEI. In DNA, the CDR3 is TGTGCCAGTACGGGACAGGGGCCCGGGGAGCTGTTTTTT. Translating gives CASTGQGPGELFF.

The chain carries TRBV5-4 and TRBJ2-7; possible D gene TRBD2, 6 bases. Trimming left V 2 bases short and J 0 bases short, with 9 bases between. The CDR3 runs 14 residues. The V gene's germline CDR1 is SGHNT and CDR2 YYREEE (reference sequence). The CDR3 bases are TGTGCCAGCAGCTTTCCTAGCGCCTCCTACGAGCAGTACTTC. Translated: CASSFPSASYEQYF.

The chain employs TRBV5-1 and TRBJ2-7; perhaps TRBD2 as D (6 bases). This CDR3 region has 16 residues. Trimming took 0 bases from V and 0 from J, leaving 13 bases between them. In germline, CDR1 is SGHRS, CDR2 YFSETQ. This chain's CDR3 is CASSLASGSPSYEQYF. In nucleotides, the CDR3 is TGCGCCAGCAGCTTGGCGAGCGGGTCCCCCTCCTACGAGCAGTACTTC.

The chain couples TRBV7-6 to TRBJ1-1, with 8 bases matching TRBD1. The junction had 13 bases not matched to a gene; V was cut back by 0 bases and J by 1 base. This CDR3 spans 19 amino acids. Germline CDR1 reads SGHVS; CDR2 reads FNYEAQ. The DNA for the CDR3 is TGTGCCAGCAGCTTAGCCAACAATAAAGCCGGGACAGGGAACACTGAAGCTTTCTTT. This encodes CASSLANNKAGTGNTEAFF. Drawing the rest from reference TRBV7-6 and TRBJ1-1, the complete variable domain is GAGVSQSPRYKVTKRGQDVALRCDPISGHVSLYWYRQALGQGPEFLTYFNYEAQQDKSGLPNDRFSAERPEGSISTLTIQRTEQRDSAMYRCASSLANNKAGTGNTEAFFGQGTRLTVV.

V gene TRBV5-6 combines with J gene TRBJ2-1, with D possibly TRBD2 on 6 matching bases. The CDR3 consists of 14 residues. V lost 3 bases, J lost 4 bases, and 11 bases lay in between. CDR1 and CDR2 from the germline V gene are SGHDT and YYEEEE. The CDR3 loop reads CASSWGLPYNEQFF. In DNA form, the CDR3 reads TGTGCCAGCAGCTGGGGACTTCCATACAATGAGCAGTTCTTC.

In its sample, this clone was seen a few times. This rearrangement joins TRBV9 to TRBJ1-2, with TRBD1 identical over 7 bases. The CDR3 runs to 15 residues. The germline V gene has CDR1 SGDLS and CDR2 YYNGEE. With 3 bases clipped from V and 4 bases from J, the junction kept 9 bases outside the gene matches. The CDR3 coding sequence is TGTGCCAGCAGCGGTTTGACAGGGAGAGGCTATGGCTACACCTTC. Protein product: CASSGLTGRGYGYTF.

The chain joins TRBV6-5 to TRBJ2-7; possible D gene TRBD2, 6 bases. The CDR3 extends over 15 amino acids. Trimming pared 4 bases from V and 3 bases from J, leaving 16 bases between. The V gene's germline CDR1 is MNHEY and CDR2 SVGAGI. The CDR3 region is CASSSSWDGSYEQYF. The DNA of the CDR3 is TGTGCCAGCAGTTCATCCTGGGACGGGAGCTACGAGCAGTACTTC.

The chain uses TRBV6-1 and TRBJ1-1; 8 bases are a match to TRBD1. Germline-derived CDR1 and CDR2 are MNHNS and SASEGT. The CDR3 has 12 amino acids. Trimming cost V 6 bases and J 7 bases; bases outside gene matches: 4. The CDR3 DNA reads TGTGCCAGCAGACGGACAGGGAATGAAGCTTTCTTT. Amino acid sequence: CASRRTGNEAFF.

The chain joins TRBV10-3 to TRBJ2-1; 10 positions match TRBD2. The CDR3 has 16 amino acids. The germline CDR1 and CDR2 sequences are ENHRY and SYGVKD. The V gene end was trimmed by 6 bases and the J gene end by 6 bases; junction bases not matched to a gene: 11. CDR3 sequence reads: CAISGLADGSSNEQFF. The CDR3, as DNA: TGTGCCATCAGCGGACTAGCGGACGGAAGTAGCAATGAGCAGTTCTTC.

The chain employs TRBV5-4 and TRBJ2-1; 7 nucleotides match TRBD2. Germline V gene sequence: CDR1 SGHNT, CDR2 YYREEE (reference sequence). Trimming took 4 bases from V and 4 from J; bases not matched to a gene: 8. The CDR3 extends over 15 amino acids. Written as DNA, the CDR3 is TGTGCCAGCAGCACTGGACTAGTTATATACAATGAGCAGTTCTTC. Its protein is CASSTGLVIYNEQFF.

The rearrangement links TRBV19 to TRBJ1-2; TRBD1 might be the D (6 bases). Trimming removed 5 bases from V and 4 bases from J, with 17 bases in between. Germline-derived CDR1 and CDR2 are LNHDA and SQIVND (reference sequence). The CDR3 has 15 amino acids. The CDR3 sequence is CASSPQQGFGYGYTF. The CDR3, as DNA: TGTGCCAGTAGTCCCCAACAGGGTTTCGGCTATGGCTACACCTTC.

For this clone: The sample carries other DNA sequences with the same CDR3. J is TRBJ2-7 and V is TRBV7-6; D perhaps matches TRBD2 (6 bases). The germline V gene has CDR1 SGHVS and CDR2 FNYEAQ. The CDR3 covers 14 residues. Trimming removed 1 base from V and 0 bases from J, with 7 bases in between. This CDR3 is CASSLGGVSYEQYF. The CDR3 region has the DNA TGTGCCAGCAGCTTAGGGGGGGTCTCCTACGAGCAGTACTTC.

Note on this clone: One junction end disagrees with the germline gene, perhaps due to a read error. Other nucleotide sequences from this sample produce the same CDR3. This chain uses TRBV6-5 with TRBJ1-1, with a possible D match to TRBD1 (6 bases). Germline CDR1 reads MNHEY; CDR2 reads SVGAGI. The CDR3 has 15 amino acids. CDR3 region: CASSSGQTMNTEAFF. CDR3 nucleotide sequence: TGCGCCAGCAGTTCCGGACAGACTATGAACACTGAAGCTTTCTTT.

In nucleotides, the CDR3 is TGTGCCAGCAGCTTAAAGCGTCTAGCGGACTACAATGAGCAGTTCTTC. It codes for CASSLKRLADYNEQFF. The genes are TRBV7-8 and TRBJ2-1; 7 bases are shared with TRBD2. V lost 2 bases, J lost 3 bases, and 7 bases stayed unmatched. The germline V gene encodes CDR1 SGHVS and CDR2 FQNEAQ. This CDR3 has 16 amino acids.

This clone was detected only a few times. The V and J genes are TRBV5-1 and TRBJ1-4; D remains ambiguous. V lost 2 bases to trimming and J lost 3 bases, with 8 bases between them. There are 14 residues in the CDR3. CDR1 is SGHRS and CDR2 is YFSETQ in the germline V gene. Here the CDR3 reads CASSLSPANEKLFF. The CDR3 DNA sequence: TGCGCCAGCAGCTTATCTCCAGCTAATGAAAAACTGTTTTTT.

The chain's CDR3 is CSVAPGLAEETQYF. Written as DNA, the CDR3 is TGCAGCGTAGCACCGGGACTAGCGGAAGAGACCCAGTACTTC. V and J are TRBV29-1 and TRBJ2-5, with TRBD2 matching 11 bases. The CDR3 totals 14 residues. V was clipped by 6 bases and J by 3 bases; unmatched bases: 6. Germline V gene sequence: CDR1 SQVTM, CDR2 ANQGSEA.

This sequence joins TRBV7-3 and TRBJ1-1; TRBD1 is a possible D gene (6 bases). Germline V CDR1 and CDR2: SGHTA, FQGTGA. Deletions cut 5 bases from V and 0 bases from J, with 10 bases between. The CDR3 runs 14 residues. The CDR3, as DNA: TGTGCCAGCAGCCCCGGACAGTTGAACACTGAAGCTTTCTTT. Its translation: CASSPGQLNTEAFF.

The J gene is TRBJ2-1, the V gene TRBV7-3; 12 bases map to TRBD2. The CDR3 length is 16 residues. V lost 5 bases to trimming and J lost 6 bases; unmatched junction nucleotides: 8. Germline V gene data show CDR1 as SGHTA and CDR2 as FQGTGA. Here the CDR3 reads CASSPGGLAGPNEQFF. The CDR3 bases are TGTGCCAGCAGCCCCGGCGGACTAGCGGGACCCAATGAGCAGTTCTTC.

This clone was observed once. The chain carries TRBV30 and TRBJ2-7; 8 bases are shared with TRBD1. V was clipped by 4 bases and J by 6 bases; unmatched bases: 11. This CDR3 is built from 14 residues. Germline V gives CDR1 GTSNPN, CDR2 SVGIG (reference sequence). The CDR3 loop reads CAWNPGTGLREQYF. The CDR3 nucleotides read TGTGCCTGGAATCCCGGGACAGGCCTCCGCGAGCAGTACTTC.

The CDR3 nucleotides are TGTGCCAGCTCTCAAGGAGCGCCTAGCACAGATACGCAGTATTTT. Its protein is CASSQGAPSTDTQYF. The genes are TRBV5-4 and TRBJ2-3; D gene ambiguous. The V gene's germline CDR1 is SGHNT and CDR2 YYREEE (reference sequence). This CDR3 comprises 15 residues. V dropped 7 bases and J dropped 0 bases, with 15 bases sitting between them.